The 32 T cell receptor beta chains in this list originate from one sample, sequenced in a study of T-cell memory formation after mild COVID-19. TCRdb analysed the 5' RACE reads with MiXCR anew, one entry per CDR3 protein. The sample lists around 390,000 distinct CDR3 sequences, roughly 15% occurring once. Sequenced: PBMCs or a T cell subset sorted from them (not recorded which). All receptors derive from a man aged 18 to 30 who had mild COVID-19 (a few samples of this study predate the infection). Cell type and time point are not known.

This clonotype was detected only a few times. DNA of the CDR3: TGTGCCAGCAGCTTGTCGTTCCGAACCGAGCAGTACTTC. Encoded protein: CASSLSFRTEQYF. This sequence joins TRBV7-3 and TRBJ2-7; D is unclear. The CDR3 has 13 residues. V shed 3 bases and J shed 6 bases, with 12 bases lying between them. Germline V lookup: CDR1 SGHTA, CDR2 FQGTGA. Complete variable domain (other parts from reference TRBV7-3 and TRBJ2-7): GAGVSQTPSNKVTEKGKYVELRCDPISGHTALYWYRQSLGQGPEFLIYFQGTGAADDSGLPNDRFFAVRPEGSVSTLKIQRTERGDSAVYLCASSLSFRTEQYFGPGTRLTVT.

The gene calls are TRBV12-3 or TRBV12-4 and TRBJ2-5, with D unclear. The CDR3 loop spans 14 amino acids. Trimming cost V 1 base and J 3 bases, with 9 bases left between them. As DNA, the CDR3 is TGTGCCAGCAGTTTAGGGGCAGTGGAAGAGACCCAGTACTTC. Protein: CASSLGAVEETQYF.

The chain couples TRBV6-6 to TRBJ2-1; D is perhaps TRBD1 or TRBD2 (6 bases each). CDR1 and CDR2 from the germline V gene are MNHNY and SVGAGI (reference sequence). The V and J ends lost 4 bases and 7 bases respectively, with 14 bases between them. CDR3 length equals 14 residues. CDR3 coding DNA: TGTGCCAGCAGTTCGAGGGGGGAAGGGAATGAGCAGTTCTTC. As protein: CASSSRGEGNEQFF.

This clonotype showed up just a few times. The chain joins TRBV7-3 to TRBJ1-1; D is unresolved. The CDR3 totals 13 residues. Germline CDR1 SGHTA, CDR2 FQGTGA. V was shortened by 5 bases and J by 1 base, with 8 bases between the two germline ends. Written as DNA, the CDR3 is TGTGCCAGCAGCAAACCTCCGAACACTGAAGCTTTCTTT. This codes for CASSKPPNTEAFF. The complete variable domain, with remaining parts taken from reference TRBV7-3 and TRBJ1-1, reads GAGVSQTPSNKVTEKGKYVELRCDPISGHTALYWYRQSLGQGPEFLIYFQGTGAADDSGLPNDRFFAVRPEGSVSTLKIQRTERGDSAVYLCASSKPPNTEAFFGQGTRLTVV.

V and J are TRBV12-2 and TRBJ1-5; TRBD1 reflects the table's D call only, with no check against the DNA. TRBV12-2 is deemed a pseudogene. This CDR3 has 16 amino acids. As DNA, the CDR3 is TGTGCAAGTCGCTTAGCGCGGGACAGGGGAAATCAGCCCCAGCATTTT. The encoded protein is CASRLARDRGNQPQHF.

This chain uses TRBV7-2 with TRBJ1-1; 7 nucleotides line up with TRBD1. Trimming at V came to 1 base and at J to 6 bases, leaving 5 bases not matched to a gene. The CDR3 is 14 amino acids. Germline CDR1 SGHTA, CDR2 FQGNSA. CDR3 sequence (DNA): TGTGCCAGCAGCTTAGGGAACAGGGGACCTGAAGCTTTCTTT. Its translation: CASSLGNRGPEAFF.

At least ten counts were recorded for this clonotype. The rearrangement joins TRBV28 to TRBJ1-4; D ambiguous. The CDR3 runs 15 residues. Trimming shortened V by 4 bases and J by 0 bases, and 9 bases separated the two germline ends. Germline CDR1 and CDR2: MDHEN and SYDVKM. The CDR3 bases are TGTGCCAGCAGTTCCCCTGTTGCAACTAATGAAAAACTGTTTTTT. This sequence encodes CASSSPVATNEKLFF.

This chain links TRBV6-6 with TRBJ1-4, with 8 bases fitting TRBD1. V gave up 5 bases and J gave up 8 bases; unmatched junction bases: 7. Germline CDR1 and CDR2: MNHNY and SVGAGI (reference sequence). The CDR3 has 14 residues. The CDR3 nucleotides read TGTGCCAGCAGTAGGGGGACAGGAAGAGAAAAACTGTTTTTT. It translates to CASSRGTGREKLFF.

This clonotype came up a few times. The rearrangement joins TRBV5-1 to TRBJ1-1, with TRBD1 matching 8 bases. The junction had 10 bases not matched to a gene; V was cut back by 4 bases and J by 2 bases. The length of the CDR3 is 16 residues. The germline V gene has CDR1 SGHRS and CDR2 YFSETQ. In DNA, the CDR3 is TGCGCCAGCAGCATCGCCGGGACAGGCGGTAACACTGAAGCTTTCTTT. Protein: CASSIAGTGGNTEAFF. Complete variable domain (other parts from reference TRBV5-1 and TRBJ1-1): KAGVTQTPRYLIKTRGQQVTLSCSPISGHRSVSWYQQTPGQGLQFLFEYFSETQRNKGNFPGRFSGRQFSNSRSEMNVSTLELGDSALYLCASSIAGTGGNTEAFFGQGTRLTVV.

On this clonotype: This sequence may be a read error, since a much larger clone differs from it by one base. This chain uses TRBV4-1 with TRBJ2-3; either TRBD1 or TRBD2 may fit D (5 bases each). The CDR3 has 16 residues. The germline V gene encodes CDR1 MGHRA and CDR2 YSYEKL. CDR3 loop: CASSQDGGRAADTRYF. The CDR3 coding sequence is TGCGCCAGCAGCCAAGATGGAGGCAGGGCCGCAGATACGCGGTATTTT.

The gene calls are TRBV7-2 and TRBJ2-1, with 10 bases that match TRBD1. CDR1 and CDR2 from the germline V gene are SGHTA and FQGNSA. CDR3 length: 14 amino acids. With 7 bases clipped from V and 8 bases from J, the junction kept 8 bases outside the gene matches. The CDR3: CASTLGTGVHEQFF. The CDR3 DNA reads as TGTGCCAGCACCCTTGGGACAGGGGTTCATGAGCAGTTCTTC.

This clonotype appeared a few times. The chain recombines TRBV11-3 with TRBJ2-2; D possibly matches TRBD1 or TRBD2 (5 bases each). Trimming cost V 0 bases and J 5 bases, with 13 bases left between them. From germline, CDR1 is SGHNT and CDR2 YENEEA. The CDR3 consists of 16 residues. The CDR3 nucleotides read TGTGCCAGCAGCTTAGAAGCGGTCCCAGGGACCGGGGAGCTGTTTTTT. This sequence encodes CASSLEAVPGTGELFF.

This clonotype was observed a few times. The chain links TRBV6-5 to TRBJ2-2, with TRBD2 matching over 12 bases. Germline V CDR1 and CDR2: MNHEY, SVGAGI. There are 17 residues in the CDR3. V lost 5 bases, J lost 1 base, and 5 bases stayed unmatched. The CDR3 sequence is CASSRSGLAGNTGELFF. In DNA form, the CDR3 reads TGTGCCAGCAGTCGATCGGGACTAGCGGGGAACACCGGGGAGCTGTTTTTT.

This clonotype turned up a few times. The chain combines TRBV7-9 with TRBJ1-1, with TRBD1 identical over 7 bases. The V segment lost 1 base and the J segment 6 bases; nucleotides outside the gene matches: 5. Germline V CDR1 and CDR2: SEHNR, FQNEAQ (reference sequence). This CDR3 has 14 amino acids. The CDR3 sequence: CASSLVGRGAEAFF. CDR3 DNA: TGTGCCAGCAGCTTAGTGGGCAGGGGGGCTGAAGCTTTCTTT.

This clonotype has ten or more counts. This chain uses TRBV7-6 with TRBJ1-5; D call uncertain. V was trimmed by 2 bases and J by 4 bases, leaving 12 bases between them. The V gene's germline CDR1 is SGHVS and CDR2 FNYEAQ. CDR3 size: 15 residues. The CDR3 DNA is TGTGCCAGCAGCTTACAGACGGGGTTAAATCAGCCCCAGCATTTT. Encoded protein: CASSLQTGLNQPQHF.

The chain uses TRBV30 and TRBJ2-7; D not resolved. Germline V CDR1 and CDR2: GTSNPN, SVGIG (reference sequence). V was shortened by 0 bases and J by 3 bases, with 15 bases between the two germline ends. The CDR3 has 15 residues. The CDR3 is CAWSVFGTSLYEQYF. The CDR3 DNA sequence: TGTGCCTGGAGTGTATTTGGTACTTCTCTCTACGAGCAGTACTTC.

V usage is TRBV11-2 and J usage is TRBJ2-5; D is perhaps TRBD1 (6 bases). V was pared by 1 base and J by 2 bases, with 8 bases between. The germline V gene has CDR1 SGHAT and CDR2 FQNNGV. The CDR3 extends over 14 amino acids. The CDR3 DNA reads as TGTGCCAGCAGCTTAGCCCAGGGGCAAGAGACCCAGTACTTC. This translates into CASSLAQGQETQYF. The whole variable domain, filled in from reference TRBV11-2 and TRBJ2-5, reads EAGVAQSPRYKIIEKRQSVAFWCNPISGHATLYWYQQILGQGPKLLIQFQNNGVVDDSQLPKDRFSAERLKGVDSTLKIQPAKLEDSAVYLCASSLAQGQETQYFGPGTRLLVL.

The table lists this clonotype with a few counts. The chain joins TRBV11-2 to TRBJ1-1, with D possibly matching TRBD1 (5 bases). The V end lost 2 bases, the J end lost 1 base, and 8 bases lay between the germline ends. The germline V gene has CDR1 SGHAT and CDR2 FQNNGV. This CDR3 is built from 14 residues. The CDR3 DNA follows: TGTGCCAGCAGCTTAAGACAGCCGAACACTGAAGCTTTCTTT. Its translation: CASSLRQPNTEAFF.

This chain uses TRBV5-8 with TRBJ2-7, with 10 positions matching TRBD1. The germline V gene encodes CDR1 SGHTS and CDR2 YDEGEE. V was pared by 3 bases and J by 0 bases, with 3 bases of the junction left unmatched. The CDR3 covers 15 residues. The CDR3 here is CASSSGQGYSYEQYV. The CDR3 DNA sequence: TGTGCCAGCAGCTCGGGACAGGGGTACTCCTACGAGCAGTACGTC.

In the case of this clonotype: A much bigger clone sits one base away, suggesting this may be a read error. The V and J genes are TRBV5-6 and TRBJ2-5; D is uncertain. Trimming pared 2 bases from V and 0 bases from J, leaving 5 bases between. Germline V CDR1 and CDR2: SGHDT, YYEEEE. This CDR3 comprises 13 residues. In DNA form, the CDR3 reads TGTGCCAGCAGCTTAGAAGACCAAGAGACCCAGTACTTC. It encodes CASSLEDQETQYF.

In its sample, this clonotype was seen a few times. The V gene is TRBV12-3 or TRBV12-4, the J gene TRBJ2-3, with 7 bases aligning to TRBD2. The CDR3 has 16 residues. V was clipped by 1 base and J by 3 bases; unmatched bases: 7. The CDR3 loop is CASSLDIGGNTDTQYF. The CDR3, as DNA: TGTGCCAGCAGTTTAGACATCGGGGGGAATACAGATACGCAGTATTTT.

The table lists this clonotype with a few counts. The rearrangement joins TRBV18 to TRBJ2-7; D is perhaps TRBD1 or TRBD2 (6 bases each). The CDR3 extends over 15 amino acids. Per germline, CDR1 KGHSH and CDR2 LQKENI. V was trimmed by 4 bases and J by 1 base, leaving 14 bases between them. CDR3 bases: TGTGCCAGCTCACGCGGGGCAGGGGAATCCTACGAGCAGTACTTC. It encodes CASSRGAGESYEQYF.

The chain links TRBV19 to TRBJ2-7; no clear D. CDR1 and CDR2 (germline): LNHDA, SQIVND (reference sequence). This CDR3 has 14 amino acids. V was pared by 5 bases and J by 3 bases, with 14 bases between. The CDR3 DNA reads as TGTGCCAGTAGTCCACCGGGCCACGACTACGAGCAGTACTTC. Residues: CASSPPGHDYEQYF.

V usage is TRBV5-1 and J usage is TRBJ2-7, with D tentatively TRBD1 or TRBD2 (6 bases each). CDR1 SGHRS and CDR2 YFSETQ come from the germline V gene. Trimming left V 3 bases short and J 0 bases short, with 13 bases between. The CDR3 totals 15 residues. CDR3 sequence (DNA): TGCGCCAGCAGCTGGGGAGGACAGCCCTCCTACGAGCAGTACTTC. Residues: CASSWGGQPSYEQYF.

Concerning this clonotype: Mismatch with germline at one junction end may stem from a read error. The chain combines TRBV7-7 with TRBJ2-1; 7 bases fit TRBD1. CDR3 length: 15 amino acids. Germline CDR1 SSHAT, CDR2 FNYEAQ (reference sequence). The CDR3 loop is CASSPVGTAYNEQFF. The CDR3 bases are TGTGCTAGCAGCCCAGTCGGGACAGCCTACAATGAGCAGTTCTTC.

This sequence joins TRBV5-1 and TRBJ2-7, with 12 bases that match TRBD1. Unmatched junction bases numbered 8, after V lost 4 bases and J lost 6 bases. This CDR3 contains 15 residues. Germline lookup yields CDR1 SGHRS and CDR2 YFSETQ. In DNA form, the CDR3 reads TGCGCCAGCAGCCCGGGACAGGGGGCACTCTTCGAGCAGTACGTC. As protein: CASSPGQGALFEQYV.

The chain couples TRBV7-3 to TRBJ1-1; D is possibly TRBD1 (6 bases). Germline CDR1 and CDR2: SGHTA and FQGTGA. The CDR3 totals 14 residues. V was pared by 5 bases and J by 2 bases, with 12 bases between. The CDR3 sequence is CASSMGGVNTEAFF. Written as DNA, the CDR3 is TGTGCCAGCAGCATGGGGGGCGTCAACACTGAAGCTTTCTTT.

This chain links TRBV9 with TRBJ1-2; perhaps TRBD1 as D (6 bases). This CDR3 has 15 amino acids. Germline V CDR1 and CDR2: SGDLS, YYNGEE. V dropped 3 bases and J dropped 4 bases, with 16 bases sitting between them. The CDR3 reads CASSESPTGGYGYTF. The CDR3, as DNA: TGTGCCAGCAGCGAATCCCCGACAGGCGGCTATGGCTACACCTTC.

This clonotype was counted a few times. The V and J genes are TRBV4-3 and TRBJ2-3; 15 nucleotides align to TRBD2. The CDR3 loop spans 19 amino acids. The germline gives CDR1 LGHNA, CDR2 YSLEER. The V gene end was trimmed by 2 bases and the J gene end by 3 bases; junction bases not matched to a gene: 9. As DNA, the CDR3 is TGCGCCAGCAGCCAATTCGGACTAGCGGGGGGGCCTAGTACAGATACGCAGTATTTT. Translated: CASSQFGLAGGPSTDTQYF.

This clonotype was observed a handful of times. The rearrangement links TRBV11-2 to TRBJ2-3; no definite D call. Germline V gene data show CDR1 as SGHAT and CDR2 as FQNNGV. V was clipped by 5 bases and J by 2 bases, with 11 bases between them. This CDR3 has 14 amino acids. CDR3 DNA sequence: TGTGCCAGCAGCCCATGGGGATCCACAGATACGCAGTATTTT. Residues: CASSPWGSTDTQYF.

A few counts support this clonotype. The genes are TRBV11-3 and TRBJ2-1; a possible D gene is TRBD2 (6 bases). Trimming cost V 1 base and J 5 bases, with 9 bases left between them. Per germline, CDR1 SGHNT and CDR2 YENEEA. There are 14 residues in the CDR3. CDR3 sequence: CASSLGGDDNEQFF. CDR3 nucleotide sequence: TGTGCCAGCAGCTTAGGGGGGGACGACAATGAGCAGTTCTTC.

The V and J genes are TRBV7-2 and TRBJ2-3; D may be TRBD1 or TRBD2 (6 bases each). CDR3 size: 15 residues. Per the germline V gene, CDR1 is SGHTA and CDR2 is FQGNSA. Trimming cost V 3 bases and J 2 bases, with 12 bases left between them. The CDR3 loop is CASSFMGGSTDTQYF. CDR3 in DNA: TGTGCCAGCAGCTTCATGGGGGGCTCCACAGATACGCAGTATTTT.